The entry that follows covers one TCR beta chain sequence. The antigen is unknown. Treatment meaning: about 20 received Ad26.COV2.S at low or high dose, single or two shots; five or six received placebo; per-sample allocation not given. Day 63 following the first vaccine or placebo injection was when the samples were taken. Based in Boston, the donor was an adult of 18-55 years. This vaccine is an Ad26 vector that expresses the Wuhan-strain SARS-CoV-2 spike. With 3 bases removed from V and 6 bases from J, the gap between germline ends came to 14 bases. This CDR3 comprises 14 residues. The germline CDR1 and CDR2 sequences are LNHDA and SQIVND (reference sequence). This sample stems from a study of Ad26.COV2.S vaccination and SARS-CoV-2 variants. Across the whole study: The study gave Ad26.COV2.S intramuscularly, once or twice 56 days apart. Overall study results and limits: Placebo recipients and vaccine recipients were similar in non-spike TCR breadth.

Sequencing used immunoSEQ multiplex PCR; TCRdb keeps in-frame clones, though not all of them. The sample yields about 350,000 clones, approximately 86% seen once. The chain uses TRBV19 and TRBJ1-1; D remains ambiguous. The material sequenced was peripheral blood, taken in a trial of Ad26.COV2.S vaccine versus placebo. This clonotype was obtained from a person aged 18-65 years who received the Ad26.COV2.S COVID-19 vaccine or a placebo. The CDR3 is CASSIKVGIAEAFF. CDR3 nucleotide sequence: TGTGCCAGTAGTATTAAGGTGGGGATCGCTGAAGCTTTCTTT.